The 3 T cell receptor beta chains presented below share a single source sample, sequenced in a study of technical replicates of blood from several donors. Generated by immunoSEQ multiplex PCR, the TCRdb table keeps only in-frame clones and is missing some. Of under 85,000 clones listed, around nine tenths are singletons. Sequencing was carried out using T cells isolated from PBMCs. The receptor source for this set is a human donor in good health.

The chain is built from TRBV11-2 and TRBJ1-2; D perhaps matches TRBD1 (6 bases). From germline, CDR1 is SGHAT and CDR2 FQNNGV. The CDR3 extends over 15 amino acids. V lost 0 bases and J 5 bases, leaving 13 bases between the germline ends. The DNA of the CDR3 is TGTGCCAGCAGCTTAGATCCAGGGGAAGGGTATGGCTACACCTTC. Encoded protein: CASSLDPGEGYGYTF.

The chain is built from TRBV4-1 and TRBJ2-7; D is possibly TRBD2 (5 bases). The CDR3 totals 15 residues. V was trimmed by 0 bases and J by 6 bases, leaving 15 bases between them. Germline assignment: CDR1 MGHRA and CDR2 YSYEKL. CDR3 region: CASSQDVRLSGEQYF. The CDR3 bases are TGCGCCAGCAGCCAAGATGTAAGACTATCAGGCGAGCAGTACTTC.

The chain links TRBV18 to TRBJ1-2; TRBD1 agrees at 7 bases. CDR1 KGHSH and CDR2 LQKENI come from the germline V gene. The CDR3 is 15 amino acids. The V segment lost 3 bases and the J segment 8 bases; nucleotides outside the gene matches: 12. For the CDR3, the DNA is TGTGCCAGCTCACCGCCGGGACAGTCGATTCGGGGCTACACCTTC. Translation gives CASSPPGQSIRGYTF.